This TCR beta chain was obtained from a study of CD8+CD57+ T cells in acquired aplastic anemia. The ends were cut back, 3 bases at V and 0 bases at J, with 13 bases in the middle. CDR3 size: 16 residues. In germline, CDR1 is SGHKS, CDR2 YYEKEE (reference sequence). Selection for sequencing was limited to patients who had shown CD8+CD57+ cell expansion by flow cytometry. This clonotype was counted many times. Genomic DNA served as template for TCR beta VDJ and CDR3 profiling. TCRdb processed the reads anew with MiXCR; each CDR3 protein has one entry. The sample yields around 220,000 distinct CDR3 sequences, over 40% seen once.

The chain employs TRBV5-5 and TRBJ1-3, with TRBD1 as a possible D gene (6 bases). This receptor was obtained from a human donor with aplastic anemia. The sequencing sample was made of sorted CD4+, CD8+, or CD8+CD57+ T cells (not recorded which) from PBMCs. The CDR3 DNA reads TGTGCCAGCAGCTCGACAGGAAGAGTCTCTGGAAACACCATATATTTT. This encodes CASSSTGRVSGNTIYF.